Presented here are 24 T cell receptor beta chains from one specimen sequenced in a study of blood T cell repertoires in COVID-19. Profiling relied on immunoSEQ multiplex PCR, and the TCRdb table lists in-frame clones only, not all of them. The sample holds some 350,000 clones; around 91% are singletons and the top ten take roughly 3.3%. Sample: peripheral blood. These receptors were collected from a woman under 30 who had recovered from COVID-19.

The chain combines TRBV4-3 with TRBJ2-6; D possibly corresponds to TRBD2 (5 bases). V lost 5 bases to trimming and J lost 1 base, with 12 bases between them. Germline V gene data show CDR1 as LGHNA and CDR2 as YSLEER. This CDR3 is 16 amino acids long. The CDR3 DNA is TGCGCCAGCAGCGAGGATGCGGGTTCTGGGGCCAACGTCCTGACTTTC. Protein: CASSEDAGSGANVLTF.

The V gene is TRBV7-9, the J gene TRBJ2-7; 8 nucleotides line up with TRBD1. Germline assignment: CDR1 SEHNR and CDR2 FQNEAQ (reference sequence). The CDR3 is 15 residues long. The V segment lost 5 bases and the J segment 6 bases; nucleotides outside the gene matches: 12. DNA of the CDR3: TGTGCCAGCAGCCCTCCGCCAGACAGGGGCGGCGAGCAGTACGTC. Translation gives CASSPPPDRGGEQYV.

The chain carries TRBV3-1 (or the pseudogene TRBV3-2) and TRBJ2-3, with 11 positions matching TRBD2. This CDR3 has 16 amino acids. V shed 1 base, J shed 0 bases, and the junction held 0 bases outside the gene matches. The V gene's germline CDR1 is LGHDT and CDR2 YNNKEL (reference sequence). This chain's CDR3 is CASSQGTSGSTDTQYF. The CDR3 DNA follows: TGTGCCAGCAGCCAAGGGACTAGCGGGAGCACAGATACGCAGTATTTT.

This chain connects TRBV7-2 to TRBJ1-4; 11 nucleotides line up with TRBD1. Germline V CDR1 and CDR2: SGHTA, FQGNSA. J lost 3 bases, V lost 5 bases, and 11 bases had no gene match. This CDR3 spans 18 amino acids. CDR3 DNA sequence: TGTGCCAGCAGCCTCTGGACAGGGGGCATCACAGCTAATGAAAAACTGTTTTTT. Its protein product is CASSLWTGGITANEKLFF. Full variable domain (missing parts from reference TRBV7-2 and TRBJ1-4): GAGVSQSPSNKVTEKGKDVELRCDPISGHTALYWYRQSLGQGLEFLIYFQGNSAPDKSGLPSDRFSAERTGGSVSTLTIQRTQQEDSAVYLCASSLWTGGITANEKLFFGSGTQLSVL.

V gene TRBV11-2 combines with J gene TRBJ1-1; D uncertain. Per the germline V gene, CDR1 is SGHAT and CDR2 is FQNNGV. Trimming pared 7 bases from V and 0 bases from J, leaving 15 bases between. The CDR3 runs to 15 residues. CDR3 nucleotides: TGTGCCAGCAAAAGGAGACCGATTATGAACACTGAAGCTTTCTTT. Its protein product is CASKRRPIMNTEAFF.

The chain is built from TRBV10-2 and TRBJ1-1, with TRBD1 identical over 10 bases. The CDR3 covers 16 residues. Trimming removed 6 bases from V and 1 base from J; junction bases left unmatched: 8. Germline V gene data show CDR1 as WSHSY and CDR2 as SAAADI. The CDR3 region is CASSPWGQGPNTEAFF. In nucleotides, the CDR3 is TGCGCCAGCAGCCCCTGGGGACAGGGGCCGAACACTGAAGCTTTCTTT.

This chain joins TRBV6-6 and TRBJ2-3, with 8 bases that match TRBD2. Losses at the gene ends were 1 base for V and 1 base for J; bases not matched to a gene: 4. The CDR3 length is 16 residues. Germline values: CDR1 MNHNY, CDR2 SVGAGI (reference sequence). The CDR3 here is CASSYLVGRGTDTQYF. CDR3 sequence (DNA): TGTGCCAGCAGTTACTTGGTCGGGAGGGGCACAGATACGCAGTATTTT.

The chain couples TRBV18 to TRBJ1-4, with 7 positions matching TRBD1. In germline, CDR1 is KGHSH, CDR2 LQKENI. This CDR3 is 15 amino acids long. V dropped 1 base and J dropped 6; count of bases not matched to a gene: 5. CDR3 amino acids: CASSPRTGQDEKLFF. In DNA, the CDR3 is TGTGCCAGCTCACCACGGACAGGACAAGATGAAAAACTGTTTTTT.

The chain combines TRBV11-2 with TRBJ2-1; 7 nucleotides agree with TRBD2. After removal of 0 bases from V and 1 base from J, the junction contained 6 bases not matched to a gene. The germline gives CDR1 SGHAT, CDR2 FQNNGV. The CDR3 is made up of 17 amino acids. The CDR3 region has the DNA TGTGCCAGCAGCTTAGACCAGGCGGGAGCTTCCTACAATGAGCAGTTCTTC. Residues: CASSLDQAGASYNEQFF.

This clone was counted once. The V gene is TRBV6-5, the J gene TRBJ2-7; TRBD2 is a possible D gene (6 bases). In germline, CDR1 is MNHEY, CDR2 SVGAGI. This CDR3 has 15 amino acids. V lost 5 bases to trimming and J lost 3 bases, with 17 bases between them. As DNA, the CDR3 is TGTGCCAGCAGTCGAAGTGGGGGAGGTTACTACGAGCAGTACGTC. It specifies CASSRSGGGYYEQYV.

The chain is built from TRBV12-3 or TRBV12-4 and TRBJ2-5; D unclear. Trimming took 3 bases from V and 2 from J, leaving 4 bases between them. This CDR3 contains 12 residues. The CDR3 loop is CASSFSQETQYF. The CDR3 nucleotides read TGTGCCAGCAGTTTTTCTCAAGAGACCCAGTACTTC.

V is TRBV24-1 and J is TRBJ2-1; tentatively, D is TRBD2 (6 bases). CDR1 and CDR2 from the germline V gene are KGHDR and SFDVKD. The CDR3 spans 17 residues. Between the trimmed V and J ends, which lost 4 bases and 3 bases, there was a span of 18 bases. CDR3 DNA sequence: TGTGCCACCAGTGACCGGAGGGCAACGCGGGGCTACAATGAGCAGTTCTTC. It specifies CATSDRRATRGYNEQFF.

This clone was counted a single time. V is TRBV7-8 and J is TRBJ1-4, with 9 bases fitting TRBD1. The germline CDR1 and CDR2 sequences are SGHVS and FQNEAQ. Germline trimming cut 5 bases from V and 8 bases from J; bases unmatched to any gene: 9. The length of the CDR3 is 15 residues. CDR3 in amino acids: CASSEPGTGREKLFF. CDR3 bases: TGTGCCAGCAGCGAACCCGGGACAGGGCGGGAAAAACTGTTTTTT. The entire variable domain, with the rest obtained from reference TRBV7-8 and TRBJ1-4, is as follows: GAGVSQSPRYKVAKRGQDVALRCDPISGHVSLFWYQQALGQGPEFLTYFQNEAQLDKSGLPSDRFFAERPEGSVSTLKIQRTQQEDSAVYLCASSEPGTGREKLFFGSGTQLSVL.

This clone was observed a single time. CDR3 coding DNA: TGTGCCATCAGGACTAGCGGGAGTTACAATGAGCAGTTCTTC. This encodes CAIRTSGSYNEQFF. The chain is built from TRBV10-3 and TRBJ2-1, with TRBD2 identical over 12 bases. From germline, CDR1 is ENHRY and CDR2 SYGVKD. The trim removed 6 bases at V and 4 bases at J, leaving 1 base unmatched. This CDR3 is 14 amino acids long.

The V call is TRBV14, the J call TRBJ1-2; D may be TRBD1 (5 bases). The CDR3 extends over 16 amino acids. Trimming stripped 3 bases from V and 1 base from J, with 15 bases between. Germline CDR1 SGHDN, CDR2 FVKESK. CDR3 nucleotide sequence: TGTGCCAGCAGCCACGGTTCAGGGTCCTTTAACTATGGCTACACCTTC. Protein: CASSHGSGSFNYGYTF.

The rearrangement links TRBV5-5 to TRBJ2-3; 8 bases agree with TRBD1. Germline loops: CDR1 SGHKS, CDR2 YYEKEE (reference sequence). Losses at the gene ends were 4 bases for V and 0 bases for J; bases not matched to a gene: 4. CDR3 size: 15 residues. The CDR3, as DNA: TGTGCCAGCAGCGGACAGGGTGTAAGCACAGATACGCAGTATTTT. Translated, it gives CASSGQGVSTDTQYF.

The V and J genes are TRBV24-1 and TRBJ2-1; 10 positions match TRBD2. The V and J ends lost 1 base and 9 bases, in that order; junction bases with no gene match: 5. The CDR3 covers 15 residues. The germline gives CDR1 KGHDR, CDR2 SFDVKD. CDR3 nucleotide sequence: TGTGCCACCAGTGATTTAGCGGGAGGGCCGAGTGAGCAGTTCTTC. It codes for CATSDLAGGPSEQFF.

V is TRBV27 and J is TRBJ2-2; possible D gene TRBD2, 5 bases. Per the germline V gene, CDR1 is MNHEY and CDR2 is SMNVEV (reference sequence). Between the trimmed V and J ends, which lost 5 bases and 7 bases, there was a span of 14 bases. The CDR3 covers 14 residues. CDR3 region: CASSVLVVGGELFF. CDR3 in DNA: TGTGCCAGCAGTGTACTAGTTGTGGGCGGGGAGCTGTTTTTT.

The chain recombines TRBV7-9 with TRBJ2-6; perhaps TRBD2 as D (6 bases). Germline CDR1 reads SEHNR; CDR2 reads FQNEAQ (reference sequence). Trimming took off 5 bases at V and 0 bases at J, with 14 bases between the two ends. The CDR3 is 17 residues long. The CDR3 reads CASSRTSTDSGANVLTF. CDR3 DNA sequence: TGTGCCAGCAGCCGAACTAGCACCGACTCTGGGGCCAACGTCCTGACTTTC.

The CDR3 loop reads CASSRRRQSSNEQFF. CDR3 nucleotide sequence: TGTGCCAGCAGTCGGCGGCGGCAGTCAAGCAATGAGCAGTTCTTC. The chain carries TRBV6-2 or TRBV6-3 and TRBJ2-1, with D unclear. The germline CDR1 and CDR2 sequences are MNHEY and SVGEGT. Between the trimmed V and J ends, which lost 5 bases and 6 bases, there was a span of 17 bases. This CDR3 is built from 15 residues.

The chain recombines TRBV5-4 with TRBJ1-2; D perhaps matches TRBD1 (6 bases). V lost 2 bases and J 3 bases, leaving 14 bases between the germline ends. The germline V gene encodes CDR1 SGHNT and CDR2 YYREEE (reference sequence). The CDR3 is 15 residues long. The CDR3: CASSFSGHRYYGYTF. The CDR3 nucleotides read TGTGCCAGCAGCTTTTCGGGACACAGGTACTATGGCTACACCTTC.

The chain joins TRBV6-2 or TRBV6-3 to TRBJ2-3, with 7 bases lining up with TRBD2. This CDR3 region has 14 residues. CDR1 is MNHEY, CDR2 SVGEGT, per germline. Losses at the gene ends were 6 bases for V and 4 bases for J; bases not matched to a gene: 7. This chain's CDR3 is CASSRLAPPDTQYF. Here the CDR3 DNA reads TGTGCCAGCAGCAGACTAGCTCCTCCAGATACGCAGTATTTT.

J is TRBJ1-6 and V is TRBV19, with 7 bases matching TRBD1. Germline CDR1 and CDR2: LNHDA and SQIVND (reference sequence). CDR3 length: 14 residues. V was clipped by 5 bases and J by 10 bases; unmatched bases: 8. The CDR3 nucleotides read TGTGCCAGTAGTTCTAACAGGGGTTTCTCACCCCTCCACTTT. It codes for CASSSNRGFSPLHF.

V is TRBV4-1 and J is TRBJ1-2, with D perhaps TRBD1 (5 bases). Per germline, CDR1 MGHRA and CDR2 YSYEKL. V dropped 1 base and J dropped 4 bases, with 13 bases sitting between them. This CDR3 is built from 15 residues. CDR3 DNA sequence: TGCGCCAGCAGCCAAGGAAGGGGTGCCGGCTATGGCTACACCTTC. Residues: CASSQGRGAGYGYTF.